This T cell receptor beta chain appears in the sequencing data of a study of blood T cell repertoires in COVID-19. Using immunoSEQ multiplex PCR, the repertoire was profiled, and TCRdb retains in-frame clones only, with some absent. The sample carries about 120,000 clones, 87% recorded once. Germline loops: CDR1 SGHVS, CDR2 FQNEAQ. Trimming pared 1 base from V and 4 bases from J, leaving 10 bases between. The CDR3 contains 14 residues. The receptor's source is a woman aged 70-85 years with acute or convalescent COVID-19. The sample comprised peripheral blood. The chain links TRBV7-8 to TRBJ1-1, with D unresolved. CDR3 coding DNA: TGTGCCAGCAGCTTAGTACGGGGAAGCACTGAAGCTTTCTTT. Its translation: CASSLVRGSTEAFF. The entire variable domain, with the rest obtained from reference TRBV7-8 and TRBJ1-1, is as follows: GAGVSQSPRYKVAKRGQDVALRCDPISGHVSLFWYQQALGQGPEFLTYFQNEAQLDKSGLPSDRFFAERPEGSVSTLKIQRTQQEDSAVYLCASSLVRGSTEAFFGQGTRLTVV.